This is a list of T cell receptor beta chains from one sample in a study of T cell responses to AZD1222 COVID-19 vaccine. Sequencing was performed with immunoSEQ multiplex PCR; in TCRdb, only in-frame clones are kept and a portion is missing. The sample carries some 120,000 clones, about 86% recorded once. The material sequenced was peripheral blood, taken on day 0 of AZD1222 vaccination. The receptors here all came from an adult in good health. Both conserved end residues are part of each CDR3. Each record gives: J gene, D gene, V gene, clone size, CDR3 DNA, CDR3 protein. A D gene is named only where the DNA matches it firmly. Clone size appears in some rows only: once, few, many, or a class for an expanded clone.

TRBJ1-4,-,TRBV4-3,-,TGCGCCAGCAGCCAAGATAGTGGTACAGCCACGCGGTTTTTT,CASSQDSGTATRFF
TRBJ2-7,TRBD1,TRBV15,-,TGTGCCACCAGCAGTTGGGGACAGGGGTCCTACGAGCAGTACTTC,CATSSWGQGSYEQYF
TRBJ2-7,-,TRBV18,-,TGTGCCAGCTCACCAACCGCGCTCATCGAGCAGTACTTC,CASSPTALIEQYF
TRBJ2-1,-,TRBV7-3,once,TGTGCCAGCAGCTTACGGGGGAACCGCAATATTGAGCAGTTCTTC,CASSLRGNRNIEQFF
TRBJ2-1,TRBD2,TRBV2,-,TGTGCCAGCAGTGGCCGGGGGAGGGCCTCCAATGAGCAGTTCTTC,CASSGRGRASNEQFF
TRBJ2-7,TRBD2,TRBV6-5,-,TGTGCCAGCAGTTTCGGGAGGTTCTCCTACGAGCAGTACTTC,CASSFGRFSYEQYF
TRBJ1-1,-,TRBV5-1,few,TGCGCCAGCAGCTTTGGTTCGGGTCAGCTTCTTAACACTGAAGCTTTCTTT,CASSFGSGQLLNTEAFF
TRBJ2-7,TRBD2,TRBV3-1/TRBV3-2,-,TGTGCCAGCAGCCGACCCCGGGAGGCGAGCTCCTACGAGCAGTACTTC,CASSRPREASSYEQYF
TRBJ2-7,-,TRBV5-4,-,TGTGCCAGCAGCTCCCAGGTGGGGGGCACGTACGAGCAGTACTTC,CASSSQVGGTYEQYF
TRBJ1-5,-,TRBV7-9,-,TGTGCCAGCAGCGGAAGGACAGCGGGAAATAATCAGCCCCAGCATTTT,CASSGRTAGNNQPQHF
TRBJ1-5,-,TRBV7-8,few,TGTGCCAGCAGCCCTTTCTCCGGGACCGCCAGCAATCAGCCCCAGCATTTT,CASSPFSGTASNQPQHF
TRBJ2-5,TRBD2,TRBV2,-,TGTGCCAGCAAGGGGGGACTAGCGGGAGAGACCCAGTACTTC,CASKGGLAGETQYF
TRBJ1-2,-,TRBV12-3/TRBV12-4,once,TGTGCCAGCAGTTTTAGGTCTGGCTACACCTTC,CASSFRSGYTF
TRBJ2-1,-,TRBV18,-,TGTGCCAGCTCATTATCCGGGAGCAATGAGCAGTTCTTC,CASSLSGSNEQFF
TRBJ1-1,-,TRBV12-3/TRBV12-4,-,TGTGCCACTGCGAGTTTTAACACTGAAGCTTTCTTT,CATASFNTEAFF
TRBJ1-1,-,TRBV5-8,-,TGTGCCAGCAGGTCGACAGCGAACACTGAAGCTTTCTTT,CASRSTANTEAFF
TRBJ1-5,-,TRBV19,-,TGTGCCAGTAGTATGCGGGACACTGGGGGCAATCAGCCCCAGCATTTT,CASSMRDTGGNQPQHF
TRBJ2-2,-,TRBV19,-,TGTGCCAGTAGTAAACCGGGACCCCAGACCGGGGAGCTGTTTTTT,CASSKPGPQTGELFF
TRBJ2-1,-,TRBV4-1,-,TGCGCCAGCAGCCCCTCTGGACTTAGCCTCAATGAGCAGTTCTTC,CASSPSGLSLNEQFF
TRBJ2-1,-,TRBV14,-,TGTGCCAGCAGCCAAGTTGGGAGTGAGCAGTTCTTC,CASSQVGSEQFF
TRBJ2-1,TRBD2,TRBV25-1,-,TGTGCCAGCAGTGAGGGACTAGCGGGACGCAATGAGCAGTTCTTC,CASSEGLAGRNEQFF
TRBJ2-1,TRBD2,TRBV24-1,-,TGTGCCACCAGTGGCACTAGCGTACGCAATGAGCAGTTCTTC,CATSGTSVRNEQFF
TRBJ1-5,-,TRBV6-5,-,TGTGCCAGCAGTTACCGAGCCAGGCAGCCCCAGCATTTT,CASSYRARQPQHF
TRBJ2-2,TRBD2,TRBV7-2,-,TGTGCCAGCAGCTTGACCGGGAGGGCCCGCGGCACCGGGGAGCTGTTTTTT,CASSLTGRARGTGELFF